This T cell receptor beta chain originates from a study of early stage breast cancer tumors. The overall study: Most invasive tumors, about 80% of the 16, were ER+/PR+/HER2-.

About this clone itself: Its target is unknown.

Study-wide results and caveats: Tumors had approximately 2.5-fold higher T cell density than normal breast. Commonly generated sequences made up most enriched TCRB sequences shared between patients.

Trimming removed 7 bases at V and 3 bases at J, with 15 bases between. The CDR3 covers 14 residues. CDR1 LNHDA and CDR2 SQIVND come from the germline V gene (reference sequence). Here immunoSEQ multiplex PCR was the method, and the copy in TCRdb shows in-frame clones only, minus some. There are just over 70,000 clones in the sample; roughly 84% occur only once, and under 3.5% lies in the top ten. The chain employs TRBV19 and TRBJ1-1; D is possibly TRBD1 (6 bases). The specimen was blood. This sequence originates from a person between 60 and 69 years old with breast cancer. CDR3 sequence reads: CASKEFAGDTEAFF. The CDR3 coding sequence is TGTGCCAGTAAAGAGTTCGCAGGGGACACTGAAGCTTTCTTT.